This T cell receptor (beta chain) was recorded in a study of shared clonotypes between healthy human individuals. About this clone itself: Antigen specificity is unknown.

Looked up from germline, CDR1 is GTSNPN and CDR2 is SVGIG (reference sequence). The CDR3 contains 15 residues. Per the authors' pipeline: Junction-only immunoSEQ sequences carried no quality scores, so filtering differed. Assay used: immunoSEQ multiplex PCR; TCRdb lists only in-frame clones, some missing. D and trimming were read from the DNA, whereas the V and J calls and clone size are those reported in that table. Among 850,000 to 1,200,000 clones listed, around 74% were seen once. Findings of the study overall: A generally larger estimated richness was seen in naive subsets than in memory subsets.

Adult donors, all healthy and HIV-negative, had no recent acute infections or vaccinations. The sample was memory CD4+ T cells sorted from blood. Noted subset: CD45RA-negative fraction. V gene TRBV30 combines with J gene TRBJ2-5, with 7 bases aligning to TRBD2. The J call is uncertain, as TRBJ2-7 better fits the DNA end. The clonotype comes from a young man in good health. CDR3 protein: CAWSGTIGTNYEQYF. The CDR3 region has the DNA TGTGCCTGGAGTGGGACAATAGGGACTAACTACGAGCAGTACTTC.